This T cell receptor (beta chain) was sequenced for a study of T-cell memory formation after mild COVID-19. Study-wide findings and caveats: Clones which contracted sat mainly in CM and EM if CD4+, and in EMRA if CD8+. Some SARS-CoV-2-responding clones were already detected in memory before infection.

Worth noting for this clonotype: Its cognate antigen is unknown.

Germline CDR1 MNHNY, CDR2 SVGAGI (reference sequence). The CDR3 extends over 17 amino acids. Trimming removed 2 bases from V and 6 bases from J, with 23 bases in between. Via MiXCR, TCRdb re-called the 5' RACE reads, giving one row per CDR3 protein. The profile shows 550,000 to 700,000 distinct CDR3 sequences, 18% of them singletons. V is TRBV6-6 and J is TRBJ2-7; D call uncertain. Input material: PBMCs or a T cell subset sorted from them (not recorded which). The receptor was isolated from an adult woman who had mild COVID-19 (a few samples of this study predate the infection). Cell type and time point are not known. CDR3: CASSYGDGLGRACEQYF. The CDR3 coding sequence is TGTGCCAGCAGTTACGGGGATGGTTTGGGAAGGGCCTGCGAGCAGTACTTC.